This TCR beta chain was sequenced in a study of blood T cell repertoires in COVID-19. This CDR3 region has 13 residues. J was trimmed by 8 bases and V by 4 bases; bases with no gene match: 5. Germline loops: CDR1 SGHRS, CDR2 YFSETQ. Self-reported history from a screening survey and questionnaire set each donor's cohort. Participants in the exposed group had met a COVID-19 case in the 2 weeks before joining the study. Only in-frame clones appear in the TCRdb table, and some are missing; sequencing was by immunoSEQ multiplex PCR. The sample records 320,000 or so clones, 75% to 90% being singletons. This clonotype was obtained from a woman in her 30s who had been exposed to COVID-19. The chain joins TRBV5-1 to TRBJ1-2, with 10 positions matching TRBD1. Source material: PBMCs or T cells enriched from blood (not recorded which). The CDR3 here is CASSLGTGEGYTF. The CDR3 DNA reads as TGCGCCAGCAGCCTCGGGACAGGGGAAGGCTACACCTTC.